This section outlines one T cell receptor (beta chain) sequence together with its context. This sample is part of a study of blood T cell repertoires in COVID-19. Germline V gene data show CDR1 as SGHRS and CDR2 as YFSETQ. The V end was cut by 6 bases, the J end by 3 bases, with 16 bases between. This CDR3 is built from 14 residues. Some clones are missing from TCRdb's copy, which holds only in-frame ones; the method was immunoSEQ multiplex PCR. Of about 170,000 clones in the sample, over 65% were seen once. This clonotype was obtained from a man in his fifties or sixties with acute or convalescent COVID-19. This sequence joins TRBV5-1 and TRBJ2-7; TRBD1 might be the D (5 bases). Sequenced input: peripheral blood. In DNA, the CDR3 is TGCGCCAGCACCATGGGTCAGGGAAGCTACGAGCAGTACTTC. It encodes CASTMGQGSYEQYF.